This T cell receptor beta chain was sequenced during a study of blood T cells in healthy people across ages. Study information: With template switching, about one barcoded beta molecule was captured per two T cells. Study results and caveats: TCR beta diversity per million T cells fell roughly linearly with age.

For the second PCR, which ran for 7 to 11 cycles, a sample-barcoded 5' primer and a J-beta primer mix were used. One entry per CDR3 protein, called by TCRdb with MiXCR from the 5' RACE reads. The data show some 900,000 distinct CDR3 sequences, with roughly 52% seen just once and around 15% held by the top ten. A word on this clonotype: What it recognizes is unknown. A read error may be the cause here, since a much bigger clone is one base away.

Sequences were obtained from blood. The receptor comes from a young man in good health.

The CDR3 DNA reads TGTGCCAGCAGTGAACCAGCGAGGGATCAAGAGACCCAGTACTTC. It is translated as CASSEPARDQETQYF. The genes are TRBV6-4 and TRBJ2-5; D is perhaps TRBD2 (5 bases). Trimming took off 3 bases at V and 2 bases at J, with 13 bases between the two ends. CDR1 is MRHNA and CDR2 is SNTAGT in the germline V gene. The CDR3 runs to 15 residues.